This passage covers 30 T cell receptor beta chains from one sample sequenced in a study of PD-L1 blockade in urothelial cancer. Stated time point: peripheral blood 6 weeks after treatment start. Data came from immunoSEQ multiplex PCR; TCRdb stores just in-frame clones and leaves some out. The table has 15,000 to 20,000 clones, around 83% seen once. The input for sequencing was PBMCs, taken around atezolizumab (anti-PD-L1) treatment. The receptors derive from a man aged 45-65 years with urothelial cancer.

Written as DNA, the CDR3 is TGTGCCAGCTCTTCCGGGATCCAAGAGACCCAGTACTTC. Translating it yields CASSSGIQETQYF. This chain connects TRBV18 to TRBJ2-5; TRBD2 is a possible D gene (5 bases). Per germline, CDR1 KGHSH and CDR2 LQKENI. The germline V and J ends were trimmed by 6 bases and 1 base, with 9 bases remaining between them. The CDR3 consists of 13 residues.

A few counts support this clone. The chain links TRBV18 to TRBJ2-6; D perhaps matches TRBD2 (5 bases). Deletions cut 2 bases from V and 0 bases from J, with 8 bases between. CDR1 and CDR2 from the germline V gene are KGHSH and LQKENI. CDR3 length equals 16 residues. The CDR3 bases are TGTGCCAGCTCACCAATTGGAGGCTCTGGGGCCAACGTCCTGACTTTC. Translated: CASSPIGGSGANVLTF.

The chain uses TRBV9 and TRBJ2-3; 7 bases line up with TRBD1. The CDR3 runs to 15 residues. Trimming removed 0 bases from V and 8 bases from J; junction bases left unmatched: 9. Germline V lookup: CDR1 SGDLS, CDR2 YYNGEE. Here the CDR3 DNA reads TGTGCCAGCAGCGTAGGAGGGGGCGAGCCGGGTACGCAGTATTTT. It encodes CASSVGGGEPGTQYF.

This clone was counted a single time. This chain joins TRBV5-6 and TRBJ1-2, with TRBD1 matching over 7 bases. Trimming took 6 bases from V and 4 from J; bases not matched to a gene: 12. Germline CDR1 is SGHDT and CDR2 is YYEEEE. The length of the CDR3 is 15 residues. The CDR3 DNA is TGTGCCAGCATGCTTGGGACAGCTCGGGGCTATGGCTACACCTTC. It yields the protein CASMLGTARGYGYTF.

This clone was counted once. The chain has TRBV9 and TRBJ2-2, with D perhaps TRBD2 (5 bases). V was clipped by 1 base and J by 0 bases, with 10 bases between them. Looked up from germline, CDR1 is SGDLS and CDR2 is YYNGEE. The CDR3 covers 16 residues. In nucleotides, the CDR3 is TGTGCCAGCAGCGTACTCAGCGGCCCGAACACCGGGGAGCTGTTTTTT. Translating gives CASSVLSGPNTGELFF. The full variable domain, its missing parts supplied by reference TRBV9 and TRBJ2-2, is DSGVTQTPKHLITATGQRVTLRCSPRSGDLSVYWYQQSLDQGLQFLIQYYNGEERAKGNILERFSAQQFPDLHSELNLSSLELGDSALYFCASSVLSGPNTGELFFGEGSRLTVL.

This clone was detected only a few times. This rearrangement joins TRBV14 to TRBJ1-1; unclear D gene. CDR1 SGHDN and CDR2 FVKESK come from the germline V gene. The V and J ends lost 3 bases and 3 bases respectively, with 8 bases between them. This CDR3 is built from 13 residues. The CDR3 region is CASSQQRDTEAFF. The CDR3, as DNA: TGTGCCAGCAGCCAGCAGCGGGACACTGAAGCTTTCTTT.

This clone was seen a few times. The chain recombines TRBV4-1 with TRBJ2-1; TRBD1 matches 8 bases. Trimming at V came to 0 bases and at J to 7 bases, leaving 8 bases not matched to a gene. Per germline, CDR1 MGHRA and CDR2 YSYEKL. The CDR3 is made up of 16 amino acids. The CDR3 bases are TGCGCCAGCAGCCAAGATGCAGGGGGCGATTTAAATGAGCAGTTCTTC. Translation: CASSQDAGGDLNEQFF.

The rearrangement links TRBV18 to TRBJ2-2; 7 nucleotides match TRBD1. Trimming at V came to 3 bases and at J to 6 bases, leaving 7 bases not matched to a gene. The CDR3 has 15 amino acids. CDR1 and CDR2 (germline): KGHSH, LQKENI. The CDR3: CASSPERQGAGELFF. CDR3 in DNA: TGTGCCAGCTCACCCGAAAGACAGGGTGCCGGGGAGCTGTTTTTT.

The rearrangement uses TRBV19 and TRBJ2-1; the D is unclear. Germline assignment: CDR1 LNHDA and CDR2 SQIVND (reference sequence). V dropped 3 bases and J dropped 10 bases, with 10 bases sitting between them. The CDR3 is made up of 12 amino acids. The CDR3 is CASSIQLAEQFF. The CDR3 DNA follows: TGTGCCAGTAGTATCCAACTCGCGGAGCAGTTCTTC.

This clone was observed a handful of times. The CDR3 sequence is CASSFYSSGANVLTF. Written as DNA, the CDR3 is TGTGCCAGCAGTTTCTACAGCTCTGGGGCCAACGTCCTGACTTTC. The chain joins TRBV28 to TRBJ2-6; D uncertain. The CDR3 loop spans 15 amino acids. V dropped 3 bases and J dropped 0 bases, with 6 bases sitting between them. Germline CDR1 is MDHEN and CDR2 is SYDVKM.

This clone has just a few counts. The chain couples TRBV4-1 to TRBJ1-1; weak D call: TRBD1 (6 bases). Germline CDR1 is MGHRA and CDR2 is YSYEKL. Trimming removed 0 bases at V and 2 bases at J, with 16 bases between. The CDR3 sequence is 17 residues long. The CDR3 spells CASSQDQGGTLNTEAFF. CDR3 coding DNA: TGCGCCAGCAGCCAAGATCAAGGGGGTACCCTTAACACTGAAGCTTTCTTT.

The rearrangement links TRBV10-1 to TRBJ2-5; tentatively, D is TRBD1 (5 bases). V was clipped by 5 bases and J by 5 bases, with 12 bases between them. Germline values: CDR1 WNHNN, CDR2 SYGVQD (reference sequence). The CDR3 is 13 amino acids. The CDR3 sequence: CASSSQGGETQYF. CDR3 coding DNA: TGCGCCAGCAGTTCTCAGGGTGGGGAGACCCAGTACTTC.

J is TRBJ2-1 and V is TRBV7-6, with D unclear. The length of the CDR3 is 13 residues. Germline V lookup: CDR1 SGHVS, CDR2 FNYEAQ. V shed 5 bases and J shed 6 bases, with 11 bases lying between them. CDR3 residues: CASSPLPSNEQFF. The CDR3 DNA follows: TGTGCCAGCAGCCCCCTTCCGAGCAATGAGCAGTTCTTC.

V is TRBV6-5 and J is TRBJ2-1; possible D gene TRBD2, 7 bases. Looked up from germline, CDR1 is MNHEY and CDR2 is SVGAGI. The CDR3 runs to 15 residues. Trimming shortened V by 6 bases and J by 4 bases, and 16 bases separated the two germline ends. Here the CDR3 reads CASRESGTSYNEQFF. DNA for the CDR3: TGTGCCAGCAGGGAAAGCGGGACATCATACAATGAGCAGTTCTTC.

CDR3 in DNA: TGTGCCAGTAGAATTGGCTGGGGCTACACCTTC. Encoded protein: CASRIGWGYTF. The chain is built from TRBV19 and TRBJ1-2; no reliable D call. Between the trimmed V and J ends, which lost 6 bases and 8 bases, there was a span of 10 bases. The germline gives CDR1 LNHDA, CDR2 SQIVND (reference sequence). The CDR3 runs 11 residues.

The chain recombines TRBV10-3 with TRBJ2-1; 9 positions match TRBD2. The trim removed 11 bases at V and 8 bases at J, leaving 10 bases unmatched. Germline CDR1 reads ENHRY; CDR2 reads SYGVKD. The CDR3 spans 13 residues. CDR3 DNA: TGTGCCGCCGGATTAGCGGGAGAACATGAGCAGTTCTTC. Protein product: CAAGLAGEHEQFF.

The chain couples TRBV6-5 to TRBJ1-1; no reliable D call. In germline, CDR1 is MNHEY, CDR2 SVGAGI. The germline V and J ends were trimmed by 5 bases and 0 bases, with 13 bases remaining between them. This CDR3 comprises 15 residues. CDR3 region: CASSNGGLLNTEAFF. The CDR3 DNA reads TGTGCCAGCAGTAACGGAGGCCTACTGAACACTGAAGCTTTCTTT.

This clone was observed once. J is TRBJ1-3 and V is TRBV7-9; 12 bases agree with TRBD1. This CDR3 contains 18 residues. Unmatched junction bases numbered 11, after V lost 5 bases and J lost 3 bases. Germline V CDR1 and CDR2: SEHNR, FQNEAQ (reference sequence). The CDR3 DNA is TGTGCCAGCAGCCGACCGGGACAGGGGGCATTGGTTGGAAACACCATATATTTT. Translation: CASSRPGQGALVGNTIYF.

The rearrangement joins TRBV6-1 to TRBJ2-7, with 7 bases identical to TRBD2. V gave up 2 bases and J gave up 4 bases; unmatched junction bases: 5. The CDR3 contains 14 residues. Germline V lookup: CDR1 MNHNS, CDR2 SASEGT. The chain's CDR3 is CASSERPGGYEQYV. The CDR3 DNA sequence: TGTGCCAGCAGTGAACGTCCGGGAGGATACGAGCAGTACGTC.

The V gene is TRBV2, the J gene TRBJ1-6; D might be TRBD1 (5 bases). This CDR3 spans 20 amino acids. V lost 4 bases to trimming and J lost 0 bases, with 22 bases between them. Germline V gene data show CDR1 as SNHLY and CDR2 as FYNNEI. The DNA for the CDR3 is TGTGCCAGCAGTGTGATGGACACTCCTTCACCAATCTCCTATAATTCACCCCTCCACTTT. Amino acid sequence: CASSVMDTPSPISYNSPLHF.

V usage is TRBV15 and J usage is TRBJ1-1; D possibly corresponds to TRBD1 (6 bases). The length of the CDR3 is 16 residues. Germline lookup yields CDR1 LNHNV and CDR2 YYDKDF (reference sequence). V dropped 3 bases and J dropped 4 bases, with 18 bases sitting between them. This CDR3 reads CATSRISPGQPTEAFF. For the CDR3, the DNA is TGTGCCACCAGCAGGATTTCACCTGGACAGCCCACTGAAGCTTTCTTT.

This clone was seen more than once but under ten times. This chain links TRBV10-2 with TRBJ2-2; the D is unclear. The germline V and J ends were trimmed by 0 bases and 1 base, with 3 bases remaining between them. This CDR3 has 14 amino acids. CDR1 and CDR2 (germline): WSHSY, SAAADI. The CDR3 is CASSESQNTGELFF. The CDR3, as DNA: TGCGCCAGCAGTGAGTCACAGAACACCGGGGAGCTGTTTTTT.

This chain links TRBV29-1 with TRBJ2-7; 10 bases fit TRBD1. This CDR3 spans 15 amino acids. The V segment lost 4 bases and the J segment 1 base; nucleotides outside the gene matches: 7. Germline-derived CDR1 and CDR2 are SQVTM and ANQGSEA. DNA for the CDR3: TGCAGCGTTGTTTCCGCGGGACAGGGGTCCTACGAGCAGTACTTC. Amino acid sequence: CSVVSAGQGSYEQYF.

J is TRBJ2-1 and V is TRBV6-5, with D possibly matching TRBD2 (6 bases). The CDR3 totals 14 residues. CDR1 is MNHEY and CDR2 is SVGAGI in the germline V gene. Trimming removed 4 bases from V and 3 bases from J, with 10 bases in between. This CDR3 reads CASSSSDHYNEQFF. In DNA form, the CDR3 reads TGTGCCAGCAGTTCTAGCGACCACTACAATGAGCAGTTCTTC.

This clone was counted between two and nine times. V is TRBV6-1 and J is TRBJ1-1; TRBD1 matches at 7 bases. Per the germline V gene, CDR1 is MNHNS and CDR2 is SASEGT. Trimming at V came to 4 bases and at J to 11 bases, leaving 7 bases not matched to a gene. The CDR3 sequence is 12 residues long. This CDR3 reads CASSGTGARAFF. CDR3 nucleotides: TGTGCCAGCAGTGGGACAGGTGCTAGGGCTTTCTTT.

This clone showed up just a few times. The gene calls are TRBV10-2 and TRBJ2-3; TRBD2 matches 7 bases. V gave up 4 bases and J gave up 9 bases; unmatched junction bases: 7. There are 13 residues in the CDR3. Germline V gene sequence: CDR1 WSHSY, CDR2 SAAADI. The CDR3 nucleotides are TGCGCCAGCAGTGTGGGGAGGGACGGGACGCAGTATTTT. It translates to CASSVGRDGTQYF.

The rearrangement links TRBV11-2 to TRBJ1-1; D unresolved. Trimming removed 5 bases at V and 8 bases at J, with 9 bases between. This CDR3 contains 11 residues. Per the germline V gene, CDR1 is SGHAT and CDR2 is FQNNGV. CDR3: CASSPRLEAFF. The CDR3 coding sequence is TGTGCCAGCAGCCCGAGGTTGGAAGCTTTCTTT.

This clone was counted once. V is TRBV7-4 and J is TRBJ1-5, with D perhaps TRBD1 (6 bases). Trimming took off 3 bases at V and 7 bases at J, with 13 bases between the two ends. Germline CDR1 reads SGHVT; CDR2 reads SQSDAQ. The CDR3 contains 14 residues. Here the CDR3 DNA reads TGTGCCAGCAGCTTCCCGACAGGTGGCCAGCCCCAGCATTTT. Amino acids: CASSFPTGGQPQHF. The full variable domain, its missing parts supplied by reference TRBV7-4 and TRBJ1-5, is GAGVSQSPRYKVAKRGRDVALRCDSISGHVTLYWYRQTLGQGSEVLTYSQSDAQRDKSGRPSGRFSAERPERSVSTLKIQRTEQGDSAVYLCASSFPTGGQPQHFGDGTRLSIL.

This sequence joins TRBV9 and TRBJ2-3, with TRBD2 matching 10 bases. Germline V CDR1 and CDR2: SGDLS, YYNGEE. Germline trimming cut 0 bases from V and 5 bases from J; bases unmatched to any gene: 9. The CDR3 loop spans 17 amino acids. CDR3 loop: CASSVAPTSGIGDTQYF. CDR3 DNA sequence: TGTGCCAGCAGCGTAGCACCCACTAGCGGGATTGGAGATACGCAGTATTTT.

This sequence joins TRBV6-5 and TRBJ1-2; D gene unclear. The CDR3 totals 14 residues. The V end lost 6 bases, the J end lost 4 bases, and 15 bases lay between the germline ends. CDR1 is MNHEY and CDR2 is SVGAGI in the germline V gene. The CDR3 bases are TGTGCCAGCAGCCCAGACGTTGCAGGCTATGGCTACACCTTC. Translation gives CASSPDVAGYGYTF.